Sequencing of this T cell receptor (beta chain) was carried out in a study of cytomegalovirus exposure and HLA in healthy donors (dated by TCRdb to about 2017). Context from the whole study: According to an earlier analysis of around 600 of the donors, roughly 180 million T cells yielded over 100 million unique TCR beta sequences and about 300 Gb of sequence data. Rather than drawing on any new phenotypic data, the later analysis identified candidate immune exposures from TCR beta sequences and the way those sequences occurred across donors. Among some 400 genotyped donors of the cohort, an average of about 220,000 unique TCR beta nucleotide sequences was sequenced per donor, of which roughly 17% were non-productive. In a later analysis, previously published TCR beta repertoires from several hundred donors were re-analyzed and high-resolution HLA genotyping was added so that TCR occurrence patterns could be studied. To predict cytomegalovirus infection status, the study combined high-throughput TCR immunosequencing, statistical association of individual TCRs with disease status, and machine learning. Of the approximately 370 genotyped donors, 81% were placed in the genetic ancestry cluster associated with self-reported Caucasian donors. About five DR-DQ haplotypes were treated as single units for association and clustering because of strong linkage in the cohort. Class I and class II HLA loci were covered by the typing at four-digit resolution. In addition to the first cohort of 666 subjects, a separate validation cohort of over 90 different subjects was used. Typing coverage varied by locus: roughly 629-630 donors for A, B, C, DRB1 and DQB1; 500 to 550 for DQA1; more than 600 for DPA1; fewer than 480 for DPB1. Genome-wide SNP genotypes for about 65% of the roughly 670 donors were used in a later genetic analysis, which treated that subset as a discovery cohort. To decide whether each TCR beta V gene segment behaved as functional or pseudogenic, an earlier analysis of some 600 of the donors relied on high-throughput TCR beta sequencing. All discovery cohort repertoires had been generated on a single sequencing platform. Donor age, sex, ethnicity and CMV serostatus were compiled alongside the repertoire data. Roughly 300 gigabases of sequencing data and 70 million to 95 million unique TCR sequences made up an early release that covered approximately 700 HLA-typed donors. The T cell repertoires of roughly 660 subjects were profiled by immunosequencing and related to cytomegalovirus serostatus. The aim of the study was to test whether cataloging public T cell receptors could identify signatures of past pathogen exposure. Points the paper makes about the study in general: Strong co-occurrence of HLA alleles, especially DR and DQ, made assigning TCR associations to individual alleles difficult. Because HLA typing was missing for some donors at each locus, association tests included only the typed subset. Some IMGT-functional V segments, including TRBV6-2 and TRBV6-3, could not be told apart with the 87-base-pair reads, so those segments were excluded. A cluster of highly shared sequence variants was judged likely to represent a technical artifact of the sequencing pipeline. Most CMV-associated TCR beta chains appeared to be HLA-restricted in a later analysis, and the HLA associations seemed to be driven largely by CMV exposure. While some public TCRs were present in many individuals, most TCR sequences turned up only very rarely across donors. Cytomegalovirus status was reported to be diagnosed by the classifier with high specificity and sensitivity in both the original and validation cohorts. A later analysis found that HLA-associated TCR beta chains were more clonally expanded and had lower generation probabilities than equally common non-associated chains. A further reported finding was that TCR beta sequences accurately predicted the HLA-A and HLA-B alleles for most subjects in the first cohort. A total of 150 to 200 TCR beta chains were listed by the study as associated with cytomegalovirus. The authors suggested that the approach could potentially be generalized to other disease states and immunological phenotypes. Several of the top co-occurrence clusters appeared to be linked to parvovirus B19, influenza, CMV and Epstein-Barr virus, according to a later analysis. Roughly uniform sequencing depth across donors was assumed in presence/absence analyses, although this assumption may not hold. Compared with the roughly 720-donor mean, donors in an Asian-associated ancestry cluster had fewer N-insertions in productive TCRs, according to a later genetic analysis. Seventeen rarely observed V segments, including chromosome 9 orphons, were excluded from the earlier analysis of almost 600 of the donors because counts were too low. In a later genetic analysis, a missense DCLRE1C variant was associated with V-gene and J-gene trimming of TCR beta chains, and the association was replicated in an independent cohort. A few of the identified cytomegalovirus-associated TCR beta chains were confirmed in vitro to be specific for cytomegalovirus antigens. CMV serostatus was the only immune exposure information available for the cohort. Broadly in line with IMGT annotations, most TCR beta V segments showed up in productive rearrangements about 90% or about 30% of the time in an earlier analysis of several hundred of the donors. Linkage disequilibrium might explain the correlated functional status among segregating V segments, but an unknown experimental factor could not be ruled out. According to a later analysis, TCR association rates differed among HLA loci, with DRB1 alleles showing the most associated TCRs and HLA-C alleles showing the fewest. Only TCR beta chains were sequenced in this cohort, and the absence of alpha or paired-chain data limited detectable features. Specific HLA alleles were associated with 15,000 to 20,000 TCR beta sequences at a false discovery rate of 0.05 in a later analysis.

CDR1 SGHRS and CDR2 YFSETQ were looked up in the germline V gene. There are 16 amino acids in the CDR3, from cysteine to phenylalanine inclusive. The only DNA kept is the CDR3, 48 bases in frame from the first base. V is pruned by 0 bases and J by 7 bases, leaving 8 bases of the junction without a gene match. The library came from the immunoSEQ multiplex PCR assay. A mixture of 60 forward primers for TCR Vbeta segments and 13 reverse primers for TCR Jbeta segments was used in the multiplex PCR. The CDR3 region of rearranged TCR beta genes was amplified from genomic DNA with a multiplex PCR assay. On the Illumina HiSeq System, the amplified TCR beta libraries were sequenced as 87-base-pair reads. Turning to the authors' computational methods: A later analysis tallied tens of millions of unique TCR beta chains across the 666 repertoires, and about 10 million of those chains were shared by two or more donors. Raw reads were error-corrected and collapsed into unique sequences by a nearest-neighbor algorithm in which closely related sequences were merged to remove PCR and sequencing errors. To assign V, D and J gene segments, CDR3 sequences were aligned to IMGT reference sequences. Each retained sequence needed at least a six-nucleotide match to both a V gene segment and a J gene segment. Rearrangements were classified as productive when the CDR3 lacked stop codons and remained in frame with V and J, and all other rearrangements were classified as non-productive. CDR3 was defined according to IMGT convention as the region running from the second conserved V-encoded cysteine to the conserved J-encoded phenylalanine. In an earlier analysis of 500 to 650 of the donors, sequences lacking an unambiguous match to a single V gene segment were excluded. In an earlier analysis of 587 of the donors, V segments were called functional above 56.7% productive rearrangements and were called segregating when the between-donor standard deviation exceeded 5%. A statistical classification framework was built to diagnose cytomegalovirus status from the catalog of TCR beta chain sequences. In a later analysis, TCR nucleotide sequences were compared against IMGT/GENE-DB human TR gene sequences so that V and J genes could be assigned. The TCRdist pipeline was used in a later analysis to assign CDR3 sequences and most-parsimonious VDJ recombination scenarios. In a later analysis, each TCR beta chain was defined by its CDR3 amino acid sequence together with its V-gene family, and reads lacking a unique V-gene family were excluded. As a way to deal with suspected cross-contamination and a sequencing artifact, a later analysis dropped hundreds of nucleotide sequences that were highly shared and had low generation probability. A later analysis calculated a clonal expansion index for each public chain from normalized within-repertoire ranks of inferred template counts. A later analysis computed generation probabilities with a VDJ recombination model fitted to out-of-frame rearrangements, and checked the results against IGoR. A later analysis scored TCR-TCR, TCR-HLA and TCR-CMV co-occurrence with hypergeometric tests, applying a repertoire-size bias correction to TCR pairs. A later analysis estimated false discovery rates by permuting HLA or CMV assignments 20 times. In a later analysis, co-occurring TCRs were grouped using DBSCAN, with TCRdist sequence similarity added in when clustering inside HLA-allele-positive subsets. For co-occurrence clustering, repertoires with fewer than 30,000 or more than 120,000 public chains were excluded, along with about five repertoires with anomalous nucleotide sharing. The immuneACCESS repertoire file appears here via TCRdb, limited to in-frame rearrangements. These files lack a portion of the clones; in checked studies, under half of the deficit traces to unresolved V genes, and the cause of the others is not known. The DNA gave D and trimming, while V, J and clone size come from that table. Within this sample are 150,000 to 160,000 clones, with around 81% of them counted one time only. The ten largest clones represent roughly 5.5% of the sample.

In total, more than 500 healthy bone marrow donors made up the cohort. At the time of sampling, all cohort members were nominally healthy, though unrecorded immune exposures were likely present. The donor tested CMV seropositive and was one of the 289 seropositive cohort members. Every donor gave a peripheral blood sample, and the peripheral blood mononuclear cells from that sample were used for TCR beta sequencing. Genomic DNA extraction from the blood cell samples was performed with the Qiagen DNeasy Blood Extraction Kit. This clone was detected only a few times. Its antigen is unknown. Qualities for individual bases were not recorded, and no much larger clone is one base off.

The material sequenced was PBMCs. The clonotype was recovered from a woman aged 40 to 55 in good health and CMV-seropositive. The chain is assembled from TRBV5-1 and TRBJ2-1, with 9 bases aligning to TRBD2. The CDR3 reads CASSLGGGRAINEQFF. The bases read TGCGCCAGCAGCTTGGGGGGCGGGAGGGCTATAAATGAGCAGTTCTTC.